This TCR beta chain was recovered during a study of shared clonotypes between healthy human individuals. This clone has just one count. The data were produced by immunoSEQ multiplex PCR, yet TCRdb's version contains in-frame clones alone and is incomplete. In the table there are under 1,900,000 clones, around 98.5% of which are singletons. The CDR3 is 14 residues long. Trimming took off 5 bases at V and 3 bases at J, with 14 bases between the two ends. Germline V gives CDR1 SGHTA, CDR2 FQGNSA. The receptor was isolated from a young man in good health. The rearrangement uses TRBV7-2 and TRBJ2-7; tentative D call: TRBD1 (6 bases). Sequenced input: naive CD4+ T cells sorted from blood. Subset: CD45RA+ positively selected. CDR3 amino acids: CASSPQSGVYEQYF. The CDR3 nucleotides read TGTGCCAGCAGCCCACAGTCAGGGGTCTACGAGCAGTACTTC.